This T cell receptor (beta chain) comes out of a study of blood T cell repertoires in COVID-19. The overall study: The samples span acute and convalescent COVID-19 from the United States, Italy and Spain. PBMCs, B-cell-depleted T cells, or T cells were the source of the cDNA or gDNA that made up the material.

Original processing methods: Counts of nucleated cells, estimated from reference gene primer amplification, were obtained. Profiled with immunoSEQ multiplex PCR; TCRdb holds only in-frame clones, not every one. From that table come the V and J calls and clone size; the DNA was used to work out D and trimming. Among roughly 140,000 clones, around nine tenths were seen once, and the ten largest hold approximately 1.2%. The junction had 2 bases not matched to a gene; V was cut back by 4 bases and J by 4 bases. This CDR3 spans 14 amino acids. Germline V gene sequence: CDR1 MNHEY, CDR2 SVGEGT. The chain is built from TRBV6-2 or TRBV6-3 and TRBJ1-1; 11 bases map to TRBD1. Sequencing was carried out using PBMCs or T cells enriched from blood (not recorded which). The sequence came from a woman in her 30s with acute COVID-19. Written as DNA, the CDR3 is TGTGCCAGCAGTTCGGACAGGGGGCTCACTGAAGCTTTCTTT. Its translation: CASSSDRGLTEAFF.